Below are 7 T cell receptor beta chains sequenced from a single sample in a study of control samples from healthy donors and cancer patients. The assay was immunoSEQ multiplex PCR, and TCRdb's table has in-frame clones only and misses some. The sample shows around 200,000 clones, 85% to 95% of them seen only once. Sequencing was carried out using blood. These receptors all stem from a man between 18 and 29 years old in good health.

The chain couples TRBV3-1 (or the pseudogene TRBV3-2) to TRBJ2-1; weak D call: TRBD2 (5 bases). This CDR3 region has 14 residues. The germline CDR1 and CDR2 sequences are LGHDT and YNNKEL (reference sequence). V lost 4 bases to trimming and J lost 8 bases, with 15 bases between them. The CDR3 nucleotides are TGTGCCAGCAGCCGTTCGCTTTTGGGAGATGAGCAGTTCTTC. Protein sequence: CASSRSLLGDEQFF.

The J gene is TRBJ2-7, the V gene TRBV7-6; 8 bases match TRBD1. The CDR3 runs 15 residues. Trimming took 3 bases from V and 9 from J; bases not matched to a gene: 13. Germline-derived CDR1 and CDR2 are SGHVS and FNYEAQ. The CDR3 spells CASSFLAGTGRPQYF. Here the CDR3 DNA reads TGTGCCAGCAGCTTTTTGGCCGGGACAGGTCGTCCGCAGTACTTC.

The V and J genes are TRBV11-2 and TRBJ1-3; no definite D call. V lost 0 bases to trimming and J lost 7 bases, with 10 bases between them. In germline, CDR1 is SGHAT, CDR2 FQNNGV. This CDR3 comprises 14 residues. The CDR3 nucleotides are TGTGCCAGCAGCTTAGATCCGGGGAGGAACACCATATATTTT. It yields the protein CASSLDPGRNTIYF.

The rearrangement uses TRBV18 and TRBJ1-1; D is possibly TRBD1 (5 bases). V dropped 1 base and J dropped 1 base, with 13 bases sitting between them. Germline CDR1 and CDR2: KGHSH and LQKENI. This CDR3 region has 16 residues. The CDR3 DNA sequence: TGTGCCAGCTCACCACGAACGCCCGGACAGAACACTGAAGCTTTCTTT. It yields the protein CASSPRTPGQNTEAFF.

V is TRBV7-2 and J is TRBJ2-1, with 13 bases aligning to TRBD2. Germline values: CDR1 SGHTA, CDR2 FQGNSA. V lost 3 bases to trimming and J lost 10 bases; unmatched junction nucleotides: 6. This CDR3 has 15 residues. The DNA for the CDR3 is TGTGCCAGCAGCTTTGAACTAGCGGGGGGGCGAGAGCAGTTCTTC. Translated: CASSFELAGGREQFF.

The V call is TRBV25-1, the J call TRBJ1-2; D might be TRBD1 (6 bases). This CDR3 has 14 residues. Germline CDR1 reads MGHDK; CDR2 reads SYGVNS. The V gene lost 4 bases and the J gene lost 8 bases, with 17 bases spanning the gap. The CDR3 region has the DNA TGTGCCAGCAGTGGGGACACCCCTTGGAGGGGCTACACCTTC. Translating it yields CASSGDTPWRGYTF.

CDR3 loop: CASSQDPRGEAFF. In nucleotides, the CDR3 is TGTGCCAGCAGCCAAGACCCGCGTGGTGAAGCTTTCTTT. The chain uses TRBV7-3 and TRBJ1-1; D not certain. Germline lookup yields CDR1 SGHTA and CDR2 FQGTGA. The germline V and J ends were trimmed by 5 bases and 7 bases, with 14 bases remaining between them. This CDR3 has 13 amino acids.